This TCR beta chain was sequenced during a study of CD8 T cells in Susac syndrome. RNA was extracted with the RNeasy kit, and a quantity of roughly 0.45 to 1 ug was reverse transcribed using random hexamers. Amplification of the TCR beta CDR3 was carried out by immunoSEQ multiplex PCR, which spanned a total of 54 Vbeta and 13 Jbeta segments. Each CDR3 protein is one row after TCRdb ran MiXCR on the immunoSEQ multiplex PCR reads. This table has approximately 87,000 distinct CDR3 sequences, around 96% appearing once. The CDR3 has 13 amino acids. Trimming pared 9 bases from V and 3 bases from J, leaving 14 bases between. CDR1 is MNHEY, CDR2 SVGAGI, per germline.

The chain uses TRBV6-5 and TRBJ1-1; D is perhaps TRBD1 (5 bases). This sequence was found in a human donor with Susac syndrome. The sequenced material came from CD8+ T cells from PBMCs. The CDR3 DNA sequence: TGTGCCAGTAACCGGGCGGGGGACACTGAAGCTTTCTTT. Its translation: CASNRAGDTEAFF.